Each of the 12 T cell receptor beta chains below was sequenced from the same sample in a study of T cell responses to AZD1222 COVID-19 vaccine. Sequencing was performed with immunoSEQ multiplex PCR; in TCRdb, only in-frame clones are kept and a portion is missing. The table shows about 64,000 clones, with 75% to 95% occurring only once. The sequenced sample was peripheral blood, obtained 28 days after the second dose of the MenACWY control vaccine. These receptors all come from an adult who received the MenACWY meningococcal vaccine as a control.

This clone was picked up one time. The rearrangement links TRBV6-6 to TRBJ1-1; the D gene is possibly TRBD1 (5 bases). The CDR3 consists of 15 residues. Between the trimmed V and J ends, which lost 4 bases and 4 bases, there was a span of 16 bases. Germline CDR1 and CDR2: MNHNY and SVGAGI (reference sequence). The chain's CDR3 is CASSFGRASTTEAFF. The CDR3 DNA follows: TGTGCCAGCAGTTTTGGCAGGGCGTCGACCACTGAAGCTTTCTTT.

V usage is TRBV19 and J usage is TRBJ1-3, with unresolved D. V lost 7 bases to trimming and J lost 0 bases, with 4 bases between them. This CDR3 region has 12 residues. CDR1 is LNHDA and CDR2 is SQIVND in the germline V gene (reference sequence). This chain's CDR3 is CASTSSGNTIYF. The DNA of the CDR3 is TGTGCCAGTACCAGCTCTGGAAACACCATATATTTT.

The chain uses TRBV7-2 and TRBJ1-5; D call uncertain. The CDR3 has 12 amino acids. Trimming took off 1 base at V and 10 bases at J, with 8 bases between the two ends. The germline V gene has CDR1 SGHTA and CDR2 FQGNSA. As DNA, the CDR3 is TGTGCCAGCAGCTTAGAAGGCTTACCCCAGCATTTT. Protein product: CASSLEGLPQHF.

This clone appeared once. The chain couples TRBV2 to TRBJ1-4, with D possibly matching TRBD1 (6 bases). The CDR3 runs 14 residues. V lost 5 bases and J lost 5, with 12 bases in between. Germline loops: CDR1 SNHLY, CDR2 FYNNEI. CDR3 sequence: CASSPQGLNEKLFF. DNA for the CDR3: TGTGCCAGCAGTCCACAGGGTTTAAATGAAAAACTGTTTTTT.

The rearrangement uses TRBV11-2 and TRBJ1-2, with unresolved D. The V end was cut by 5 bases, the J end by 4 bases, with 14 bases between. In germline, CDR1 is SGHAT, CDR2 FQNNGV. CDR3 length: 14 residues. The CDR3 here is CASSKGQAAYGYTF. The CDR3 nucleotides read TGTGCCAGCAGCAAAGGGCAGGCAGCCTATGGCTACACCTTC.

V is TRBV10-2 and J is TRBJ2-3; tentatively, D is TRBD2 (7 bases). Trimming took 6 bases from V and 0 from J, leaving 34 bases between them. Looked up from germline, CDR1 is WSHSY and CDR2 is SAAADI. CDR3 length: 22 residues. The CDR3 DNA sequence: TGCGCCAGCAGACGAACAGGGAGGGGTTCGTTTATCAGCGGGGCAAGCACAGATACGCAGTATTTT. Translating it yields CASRRTGRGSFISGASTDTQYF.

The CDR3 region is CAWSVPPRTTNTGELFF. The CDR3 DNA reads TGTGCCTGGAGTGTTCCCCCAAGGACAACGAACACCGGGGAGCTGTTTTTT. J is TRBJ2-2 and V is TRBV30; TRBD1 is a possible D gene (5 bases). The CDR3 has 17 amino acids. V lost 0 bases and J lost 0, with 14 bases in between. Germline lookup yields CDR1 GTSNPN and CDR2 SVGIG (reference sequence).

The chain carries TRBV19 and TRBJ1-1; D is undetermined. The germline gives CDR1 LNHDA, CDR2 SQIVND (reference sequence). Trimming pared 6 bases from V and 2 bases from J, leaving 13 bases between. There are 14 residues in the CDR3. In DNA form, the CDR3 reads TGTGCCAGTAGGGAATCGGGTTTAAACACTGAAGCTTTCTTT. Translated, it gives CASRESGLNTEAFF.

About this clone: Sequence at one end of the junction differs from germline and may be a read error. J is TRBJ2-1 and V is TRBV10-1; 7 bases are a match to TRBD2. This CDR3 has 17 amino acids. Germline CDR1 and CDR2: WNHNN and SYGVQD (reference sequence). The CDR3 is CASSESRGEGIRNGQFF. The CDR3 DNA reads as TGCGCCAGCAGTGAGTCCCGCGGGGAGGGGATACGGAATGGGCAGTTCTTC.

The chain recombines TRBV5-1 with TRBJ2-1, with 12 positions matching TRBD2. The germline V gene has CDR1 SGHRS and CDR2 YFSETQ. This CDR3 region has 16 residues. Losses at the gene ends were 5 bases for V and 7 bases for J; bases not matched to a gene: 10. The CDR3 DNA follows: TGCGCCAGCAGTCCTCGGACTAGCGGGATGGGGAATGAGCAGTTCTTC. It encodes CASSPRTSGMGNEQFF. Drawing the rest from reference TRBV5-1 and TRBJ2-1, the complete variable domain is KAGVTQTPRYLIKTRGQQVTLSCSPISGHRSVSWYQQTPGQGLQFLFEYFSETQRNKGNFPGRFSGRQFSNSRSEMNVSTLELGDSALYLCASSPRTSGMGNEQFFGPGTRLTVL.

This clone was seen once. The chain employs TRBV2 and TRBJ2-4, with D possibly being TRBD2 (5 bases). Germline V gives CDR1 SNHLY, CDR2 FYNNEI. V lost 8 bases and J 1 base, leaving 15 bases between the germline ends. The CDR3 is made up of 15 amino acids. CDR3 in amino acids: CASLRDYGAKNIQYF. CDR3 DNA sequence: TGTGCCAGCCTCCGGGATTATGGGGCCAAAAACATTCAGTACTTC.

In this sample, this clone turned up once. The V call is TRBV4-2, the J call TRBJ1-6; 7 bases map to TRBD1. Germline CDR1 is LGHNA and CDR2 is YNFKEQ. The trim removed 1 base at V and 8 bases at J, leaving 11 bases unmatched. This CDR3 has 17 residues. CDR3 DNA sequence: TGTGCCAGCAGCCAAGGACAGGGCTCTACTACGGATTCACCCCTCCACTTT. This gives the protein CASSQGQGSTTDSPLHF.